Each of the 26 T cell receptor beta chains below was sequenced from the same sample in a study of T cell repertoires in cytomegalovirus infection. TCRdb reprocessed the reads with MiXCR, giving one entry per CDR3 protein. There are approximately 250,000 distinct CDR3 sequences in the sample; around 12% occur only once, and 1.5% to 2% lies in the top ten. The sample consisted of PBMCs. The receptor source for this set is a human donor in good health (CMV status not recorded). Some clones in this sample may be carry-over from other donors' samples.

Only a few counts were recorded for this clonotype. The chain has TRBV28 and TRBJ1-2; 9 bases are a match to TRBD1. Germline trimming cut 7 bases from V and 9 bases from J; bases unmatched to any gene: 15. The germline V gene encodes CDR1 MDHEN and CDR2 SYDVKM. CDR3 size: 15 residues. In nucleotides, the CDR3 is TGTGCCAGCAATTCGGGACAGGGTCGTTTTTTAAGCTACACCTTC. Encoded protein: CASNSGQGRFLSYTF.

In its sample, this clonotype was seen many times. The chain joins TRBV5-1 to TRBJ2-5; possibly TRBD1 or TRBD2 for D (5 bases each). The CDR3 runs to 13 residues. Germline loops: CDR1 SGHRS, CDR2 YFSETQ. Trimming took 4 bases from V and 5 from J, leaving 12 bases between them. The CDR3 spells CASSPGPTETQYF. The CDR3 nucleotides are TGCGCCAGCAGCCCGGGACCCACGGAGACCCAGTACTTC.

This clonotype has a handful of counts. This chain connects TRBV6-2 or TRBV6-3 to TRBJ2-1; 13 bases map to TRBD2. This CDR3 has 17 amino acids. Germline V CDR1 and CDR2: MNHEY, SVGEGT. The trim removed 2 bases at V and 8 bases at J, leaving 9 bases unmatched. In DNA, the CDR3 is TGTGCCAGCAGTTACGACCCGGGACTAGCGGGAAGGTATGAGCAGTTCTTC. It codes for CASSYDPGLAGRYEQFF.

This clonotype came up many times. CDR3 sequence: CASSYSTDEQFF. CDR3 nucleotide sequence: TGTGCCAGCAGTTACTCGACGGATGAGCAGTTCTTC. J is TRBJ2-1 and V is TRBV6-2 or TRBV6-3; D not certain. The V gene lost 0 bases and the J gene lost 8 bases, with 5 bases spanning the gap. Germline CDR1 is MNHEY and CDR2 is SVGEGT. The CDR3 covers 12 residues.

This clonotype was seen many times. V gene TRBV7-2 combines with J gene TRBJ1-3, with D possibly TRBD1 on 6 matching bases. Trimming left V 5 bases short and J 4 bases short, with 15 bases between. Germline CDR1 and CDR2: SGHTA and FQGNSA. This CDR3 has 15 amino acids. The DNA for the CDR3 is TGTGCCAGCAGCAGGTCGGGAGGACAGGGAAACACCATATATTTT. Translation: CASSRSGGQGNTIYF. The full variable domain, in which reference TRBV7-2 and TRBJ1-3 provide the parts outside the CDR3, is GAGVSQSPSNKVTEKGKDVELRCDPISGHTALYWYRQSLGQGLEFLIYFQGNSAPDKSGLPSDRFSAERTGGSVSTLTIQRTQQEDSAVYLCASSRSGGQGNTIYFGEGSWLTVV.

This clonotype was recorded at least ten times. The gene calls are TRBV19 and TRBJ2-1; D not resolved. Trimming pared 0 bases from V and 9 bases from J, leaving 12 bases between. Germline V gene sequence: CDR1 LNHDA, CDR2 SQIVND (reference sequence). The CDR3 runs to 14 residues. As DNA, the CDR3 is TGTGCCAGTAGTATAGAAGGAAGGAATCCTGAGCAGTTCTTC. Translating it yields CASSIEGRNPEQFF.

Notes on this clonotype: One end of the junction is discordant with germline, which a read error may explain. Here the CDR3 DNA reads TGTGCCAGCAGCCCCCCCCTAGCAGGCACCGGGGGGCTGTTTTTT. It translates to CASSPPLAGTGGLFF. The genes are TRBV3-1 and TRBJ2-2; maybe TRBD2 (6 bases). The CDR3 is 15 amino acids. The germline gives CDR1 LGHDT, CDR2 YNNKEL (reference sequence).

The CDR3 spells CSATLNQGLETQYF. The CDR3 DNA reads TGCAGTGCTACTCTTAATCAGGGCTTAGAGACCCAGTACTTC. The chain employs TRBV20-1 and TRBJ2-5, with a possible D match to TRBD1 (5 bases). The germline V and J ends were trimmed by 4 bases and 4 bases, with 16 bases remaining between them. Per the germline V gene, CDR1 is DFQATT and CDR2 is SNEGSKA (reference sequence). The length of the CDR3 is 14 residues.

This clonotype was seen at least ten times. This chain connects TRBV7-9 to TRBJ2-2, with D maybe TRBD2 (5 bases). Trimming left V 3 bases short and J 1 base short, with 21 bases between. The germline gives CDR1 SEHNR, CDR2 FQNEAQ (reference sequence). The CDR3 runs 19 residues. The CDR3, as DNA: TGTGCCAGCAGCTTCCCACCCCCCGTGGGAGAAAAGAACACCGGGGAGCTGTTTTTT. The encoded protein is CASSFPPPVGEKNTGELFF.

The sample holds many counts of this clonotype. The chain combines TRBV11-2 with TRBJ2-7; D perhaps matches TRBD2 (5 bases). Germline CDR1 is SGHAT and CDR2 is FQNNGV. V was pared by 5 bases and J by 3 bases, with 8 bases between. This CDR3 contains 12 residues. As DNA, the CDR3 is TGTGCCAGCAGCCGGACTCGCTACGAGCAGTACTTC. Its translation: CASSRTRYEQYF.

This clonotype was counted at least ten times. The junction shows a germline mismatch at one end, possibly a read error. The rearrangement links TRBV24-1 to TRBJ1-4; D remains unclear. Germline V gene sequence: CDR1 KGHDR, CDR2 SFDVKD. This CDR3 spans 15 amino acids. The CDR3 DNA follows: TGTGCCACCAGTGGTTTGCAAAGGACTAATGAAAAACTGTTTTTT. Translated, it gives CATSGLQRTNEKLFF.

This clonotype was counted ten times or more. The chain joins TRBV5-6 to TRBJ1-3; TRBD1 matches at 10 bases. Germline V gene lookup returns CDR1 SGHDT and CDR2 YYEEEE. V trimming: 4 bases; J trimming: 3 bases; junction bases outside the gene matches: 7. The CDR3 has 16 amino acids. This chain's CDR3 is CASSMDRGKIGNTIYF. DNA for the CDR3: TGTGCCAGCAGCATGGACAGGGGGAAAATTGGAAACACCATATATTTT.

This clonotype appeared many times. The rearrangement uses TRBV28 and TRBJ2-6; no firm D call. The V gene's germline CDR1 is MDHEN and CDR2 SYDVKM. CDR3 length: 15 residues. V was trimmed by 5 bases and J by 4 bases, leaving 12 bases between them. The CDR3 reads CASSISGLGANVLTF. The CDR3 region has the DNA TGTGCCAGCAGTATATCAGGATTGGGGGCCAACGTCCTGACTTTC.

This chain uses TRBV20-1 with TRBJ1-2; a possible D gene is TRBD1 (5 bases). V shed 0 bases and J shed 4 bases, with 12 bases lying between them. This CDR3 region has 14 residues. Per germline, CDR1 DFQATT and CDR2 SNEGSKA (reference sequence). Written as DNA, the CDR3 is TGCAGTGCTAGAGACAGGGTTATCGGCTATGGCTACACCTTC. Translation gives CSARDRVIGYGYTF.

V and J are TRBV2 and TRBJ2-3, with TRBD1 as a possible D gene (5 bases). CDR3 size: 15 residues. V shed 4 bases and J shed 0 bases, with 11 bases lying between them. The germline V gene encodes CDR1 SNHLY and CDR2 FYNNEI. In DNA, the CDR3 is TGTGCCAGCAGTGCCGGACATTGTAGCACAGATACGCAGTATTTT. Translating gives CASSAGHCSTDTQYF.

In its sample, this clonotype was seen a few times. CDR3 amino acids: CASSYPRGSGAYNEQFF. For the CDR3, the DNA is TGTGCCAGCAGTTACCCACGGGGTAGCGGGGCCTACAATGAGCAGTTCTTC. The chain recombines TRBV6-2 or TRBV6-3 with TRBJ2-1, with 8 bases matching TRBD2. J lost 2 bases, V lost 2 bases, and 8 bases had no gene match. The CDR3 is 17 amino acids. Germline V gene data show CDR1 as MNHEY and CDR2 as SVGEGT.

The V call is TRBV7-8, the J call TRBJ1-6; D is undetermined. CDR1 is SGHVS and CDR2 is FQNEAQ in the germline V gene. The length of the CDR3 is 15 residues. The germline V and J ends were trimmed by 5 bases and 6 bases, with 14 bases remaining between them. This CDR3 reads CASSPRVTPNSPLHF. The DNA for the CDR3 is TGTGCCAGCAGCCCGAGGGTGACTCCTAATTCACCCCTCCACTTT.

The rearrangement links TRBV28 to TRBJ1-2, with D possibly being TRBD1 (6 bases). V was shortened by 1 base and J by 4 bases, with 10 bases between the two germline ends. In germline, CDR1 is MDHEN, CDR2 SYDVKM. The length of the CDR3 is 14 residues. Here the CDR3 reads CASSLSTGFYGYTF. CDR3 nucleotide sequence: TGTGCCAGCAGTTTATCAACAGGGTTCTATGGCTACACCTTC.

The chain is built from TRBV12-3 or TRBV12-4 and TRBJ2-3; TRBD1 aligns across 7 bases. J gave up 6 bases and V 6 bases, and 6 bases lay outside the gene matches. This CDR3 region has 13 residues. The CDR3 loop is CASRTGYTDTQYF. For the CDR3, the DNA is TGTGCCAGCAGGACAGGGTACACGGATACGCAGTATTTT.

The rearrangement joins TRBV29-1 to TRBJ2-3, with D perhaps matching TRBD1 (6 bases). Germline V gene lookup returns CDR1 SQVTM and CDR2 ANQGSEA. The CDR3 is 14 residues long. Trimming left V 3 bases short and J 2 bases short, with 12 bases between. The CDR3 DNA follows: TGCAGCGTTGAGCAGGGGCCATACACAGATACGCAGTATTTT. Its protein product is CSVEQGPYTDTQYF.

This clonotype was counted ten times or more. The rearrangement uses TRBV7-2 and TRBJ2-1; D is possibly TRBD1 (6 bases). The CDR3 extends over 16 amino acids. Germline lookup yields CDR1 SGHTA and CDR2 FQGNSA. V gave up 2 bases and J gave up 3 bases, with 14 bases separating them. This CDR3 is CASSLSQVTGYNEQFF. The CDR3 DNA sequence: TGTGCCAGCAGCTTAAGTCAAGTGACAGGCTACAATGAGCAGTTCTTC.

This chain joins TRBV29-1 and TRBJ2-3; D is possibly TRBD1 or TRBD2 (5 bases each). V lost 7 bases and J 4 bases, leaving 18 bases between the germline ends. The CDR3 has 14 residues. Germline V gives CDR1 SQVTM, CDR2 ANQGSEA. The CDR3: CSADLGPNADTQYF. DNA for the CDR3: TGCAGCGCTGACCTGGGACCTAACGCAGATACGCAGTATTTT.

This clonotype has ten or more counts. This chain joins TRBV7-2 and TRBJ1-1; tentatively, D is TRBD1 (5 bases). The germline CDR1 and CDR2 sequences are SGHTA and FQGNSA. V was cut by 2 bases and J by 4 bases, with 11 bases left in between. CDR3 length equals 14 residues. CDR3 in amino acids: CASSLIGVGTEAFF. For the CDR3, the DNA is TGTGCCAGCAGCTTAATAGGGGTCGGCACTGAAGCTTTCTTT.

In its sample, this clonotype was seen many times. This rearrangement joins TRBV19 to TRBJ2-7; 7 bases fit TRBD1. The V gene's germline CDR1 is LNHDA and CDR2 SQIVND (reference sequence). CDR3 size: 14 residues. V shed 3 bases and J 2 bases; nucleotides not matched to a gene: 4. The CDR3 here is CASSIGTEAYEQYF. CDR3 in DNA: TGTGCCAGTAGTATCGGGACAGAAGCCTACGAGCAGTACTTC.

This clonotype was counted a single time. A much bigger clone sits one base away, suggesting this may be a read error. CDR3 DNA: TGTGCCAGCAGCTACTACGAGCAGTACTTC. This encodes CASSYYEQYF. V is TRBV11-2 and J is TRBJ2-7, with D uncertain. Germline V lookup: CDR1 SGHAT, CDR2 FQNNGV. The CDR3 spans 10 residues. Trimming cost V 4 bases and J 3 bases, with 1 base left between them.

This clonotype showed up many times. The chain has TRBV19 and TRBJ2-1; the D is unclear. CDR1 and CDR2 from the germline V gene are LNHDA and SQIVND (reference sequence). Trimming stripped 3 bases from V and 5 bases from J, with 8 bases between. This CDR3 has 13 residues. The CDR3 bases are TGTGCCAGTAGTATTGGAAGGAACAATGAGCAGTTCTTC. As protein: CASSIGRNNEQFF.